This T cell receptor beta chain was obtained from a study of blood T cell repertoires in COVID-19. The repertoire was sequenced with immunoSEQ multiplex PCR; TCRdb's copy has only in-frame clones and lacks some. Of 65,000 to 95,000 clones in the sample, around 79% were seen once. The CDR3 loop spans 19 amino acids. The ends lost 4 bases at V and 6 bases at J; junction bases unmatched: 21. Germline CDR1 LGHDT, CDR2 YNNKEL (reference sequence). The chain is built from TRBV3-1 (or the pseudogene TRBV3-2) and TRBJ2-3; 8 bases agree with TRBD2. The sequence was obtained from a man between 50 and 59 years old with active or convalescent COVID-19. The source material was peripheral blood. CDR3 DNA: TGTGCCAGCAGCCTCTCGGGCAGCGGGGGAGTCTTGTTCACGGATACGCAGTATTTT. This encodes CASSLSGSGGVLFTDTQYF.